A single T cell receptor beta chain is shown here with its context. Antigen: not known. The CDR3 loop spans 16 amino acids. The germline CDR1 and CDR2 sequences are KGHDR and SFDVKD. The V and J ends lost 2 bases and 6 bases respectively, with 16 bases between them. Produced via immunoSEQ multiplex PCR; TCRdb's table is partial and in-frame only. The sample lists under 150,000 clones; approximately 90% were seen once. These data belong to a study of Ad26.COV2.S vaccination and SARS-CoV-2 variants. Study conclusions and caveats: The TCR-based breadth and depth measures might underestimate overall T cell responses.

V usage is TRBV24-1 and J usage is TRBJ1-5, with D perhaps matching TRBD1 (6 bases). The specimen comprised peripheral blood, sampled after recovery from COVID-19. The sequence was collected from a human donor who had recovered from COVID-19. For the CDR3, the DNA is TGTGCCACCAGTGATTCGCGAAGGGGGTACGGTCAGCCCCAGCATTTT. This translates into CATSDSRRGYGQPQHF.